Listed below are T cell receptor beta chains from one sample, sequenced in a study of blood T cell repertoires in COVID-19. The data were produced by immunoSEQ multiplex PCR, yet TCRdb's version contains in-frame clones alone and is incomplete. Of 350,000 to 450,000 clones in the sample, 70% to 90% are singletons; the top ten hold about 3%. Material for sequencing was peripheral blood. The receptors come from a human donor in a cohort sampled during active COVID-19. Both conserved end residues are part of each CDR3. The D gene is left open where the match is weak. Some rows mark clone size as missing; the rest say once, few, many or name a class of expanded clone.

j_call | clone_size | v_call | d_call | cdr3_aa | cdr3_nt
TRBJ2-7 | - | TRBV13 | TRBD1 | CASSPQTGNEQYF | TGTGCCAGCAGCCCTCAGACAGGGAACGAGCAGTACTTC
TRBJ2-7 | - | TRBV27 | - | CASSSSIPESYEQYF | TGTGCCAGCAGTTCATCAATACCGGAGTCCTACGAGCAGTACTTC
TRBJ1-6 | - | TRBV5-1 | - | CASSLDQGNSPLHF | TGCGCCAGCAGCTTGGATCAGGGAAATTCACCCCTCCACTTT
TRBJ1-2 | - | TRBV5-5 | - | CASSLSQATYYGYTF | TGTGCCAGCAGCTTGAGCCAGGCCACGTACTATGGCTACACCTTC
TRBJ1-5 | - | TRBV2 | - | CASSEQALTGGSQHF | TGTGCCAGCAGTGAACAGGCACTAACGGGGGGGTCCCAGCATTTT
TRBJ2-2 | - | TRBV7-8 | - | CASSLWTVPTGELFF | TGTGCCAGCAGCTTATGGACAGTCCCCACCGGGGAGCTGTTTTTT
TRBJ1-6 | - | TRBV9 | TRBD1 | CASSVGQGGSSPLHF | TGTGCCAGCAGCGTAGGCCAGGGGGGATCTTCACCCCTCCACTTT
TRBJ2-3 | - | TRBV10-3 | - | CAISDGWSVNCTDTQYF | TGTGCCATCAGTGACGGGTGGTCAGTGAACTGCACAGATACGCAGTATTTT
TRBJ2-2 | - | TRBV7-2 | TRBD2 | CASSLGLAITGELFF | TGTGCCAGCAGCCTCGGACTAGCGATCACCGGGGAGCTGTTTTTT
TRBJ1-5 | once | TRBV19 | - | CASSIPGSRQPQHF | TGTGCCAGTAGTATACCTGGGTCTAGACAGCCCCAGCATTTT
TRBJ1-2 | large | TRBV5-4 | TRBD1 | CASSLLGQENFNYGYTF | TGTGCCAGCAGCTTGTTGGGACAGGAGAACTTTAACTATGGCTACACCTTC
TRBJ1-2 | once | TRBV7-7 | TRBD1 | CASSLADRGDSDNYGYTF | TGTGCTAGCAGCTTAGCGGATCGCGGGGACAGCGATAACTATGGCTACACCTTC
TRBJ1-1 | - | TRBV4-2 | - | CASSQVWGDTEAFF | TGTGCCAGCAGCCAAGTATGGGGGGACACTGAAGCTTTCTTT
TRBJ1-1 | - | TRBV4-1 | - | CASSQDPLFTEAFF | TGCGCCAGCAGCCAAGATCCGTTGTTTACTGAAGCTTTCTTT
TRBJ2-7 | medium-sized | TRBV4-1 | - | CASSRQAGETSYEQYF | TGCGCCAGCAGCCGACAGGCGGGGGAAACCTCCTACGAGCAGTACTTC
TRBJ1-2 | - | TRBV5-4 | TRBD1 | CASSPNDRVKGYTF | TGTGCCAGCAGTCCCAACGACAGGGTTAAAGGCTACACCTTC
TRBJ2-2 | - | TRBV5-1 | TRBD2 | CASSPGLAGYSGELFF | TGCGCCAGCAGCCCGGGACTAGCGGGATATTCCGGGGAGCTGTTTTTT
TRBJ1-2 | - | TRBV5-1 | TRBD1 | CASSFGTGGVDYGYTF | TGCGCCAGCAGCTTTGGGACAGGGGGCGTTGACTATGGCTACACCTTC